This T cell receptor (beta chain) comes out of a study of T cells in Graves' hyperthyroidism and ophthalmopathy. TCR beta CDR3 regions were amplified from RNA transcripts. The HTBI set primed first-round TCR CDR3 RT-PCR. TCRdb processed the multiplex PCR reads anew with MiXCR; each CDR3 protein has one entry. There are some 300,000 distinct CDR3 sequences in the sample; approximately 15% occur only once, and 33% lies in the top ten. The CDR3 consists of 15 residues. From germline, CDR1 is MDHEN and CDR2 SYDVKM. Trimming took 10 bases from V and 6 from J, leaving 21 bases between them. Sequencing was performed on blood. The receptor was derived from a man aged 30 to 39 with Graves' hyperthyroidism. The chain couples TRBV28 to TRBJ2-2; the D call may be TRBD1 or TRBD2 (5 bases each). For the CDR3, the DNA is TGTGCCACCCGGACTGTGACAGCCGGGGCCGGGGAGCTGTTTTTT. Amino acid sequence: CATRTVTAGAGELFF.